The 3 T cell receptor beta chains below were found in one sample sequenced in a study. TCRdb fed the 5' RACE reads into MiXCR, producing one record per CDR3 protein. The sample has approximately 47,000 distinct CDR3 sequences; roughly 28% are singletons. Sequencing input: naive CD4+ T cells sorted from blood. Subset defined: naive CD4+ T cells, CD4+CD45RA+CD25-. Receptor source: a female donor with breast cancer.

The table lists this clonotype with many counts. The chain uses TRBV7-9 and TRBJ1-6; 7 bases are shared with TRBD1. V lost 4 bases, J lost 7 bases, and 7 bases stayed unmatched. The germline gives CDR1 SEHNR, CDR2 FQNEAQ (reference sequence). The CDR3 length is 15 residues. For the CDR3, the DNA is TGTGCCAGCAGCTCCCCGGACAGGACCAATTCACCCCTCCACTTT. This sequence encodes CASSSPDRTNSPLHF.

This sequence joins TRBV5-1 and TRBJ2-1, with 15 nucleotides matching TRBD2. This CDR3 region has 15 residues. V shed 0 bases, J shed 13 bases, and the junction held 5 bases outside the gene matches. Germline V gene lookup returns CDR1 SGHRS and CDR2 YFSETQ. The CDR3 nucleotides are TGCGCCAGCAGCTTGGTAGGACTAGCGGGAGGGCCCCAGTTCTTC. Translating it yields CASSLVGLAGGPQFF.

The chain combines TRBV7-2 with TRBJ1-4, with 8 bases that match TRBD1. The V and J ends lost 4 bases and 7 bases, in that order; junction bases with no gene match: 8. The CDR3 runs 15 residues. The germline gives CDR1 SGHTA, CDR2 FQGNSA. CDR3 nucleotide sequence: TGTGCCAGCAGCTCCTTGACAGGGGCAGGTGAAAAACTGTTTTTT. This sequence encodes CASSSLTGAGEKLFF.